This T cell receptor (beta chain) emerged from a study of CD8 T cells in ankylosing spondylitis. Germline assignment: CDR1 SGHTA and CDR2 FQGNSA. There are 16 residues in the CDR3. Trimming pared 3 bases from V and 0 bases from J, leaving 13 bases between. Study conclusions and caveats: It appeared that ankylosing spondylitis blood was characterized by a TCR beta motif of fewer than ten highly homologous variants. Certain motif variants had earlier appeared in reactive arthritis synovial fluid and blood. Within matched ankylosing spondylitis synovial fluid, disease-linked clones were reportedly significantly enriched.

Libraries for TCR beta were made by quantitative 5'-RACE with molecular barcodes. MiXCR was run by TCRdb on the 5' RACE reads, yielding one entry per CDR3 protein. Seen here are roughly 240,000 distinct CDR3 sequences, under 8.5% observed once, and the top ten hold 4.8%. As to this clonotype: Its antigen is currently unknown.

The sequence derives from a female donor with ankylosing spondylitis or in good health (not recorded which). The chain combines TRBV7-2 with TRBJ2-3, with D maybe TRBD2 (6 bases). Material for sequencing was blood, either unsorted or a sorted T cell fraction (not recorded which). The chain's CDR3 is CASSFEPSGSTDTQYF. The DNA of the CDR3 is TGTGCCAGCAGCTTCGAGCCCAGCGGGAGCACAGATACGCAGTATTTT.